The present TCR beta chain was sequenced within a study of OX40 agonist ivuxolimab in advanced cancers. Germline CDR1 and CDR2: SGHRS and YFSETQ. The CDR3 sequence is 14 residues long. V lost 0 bases and J 7 bases, leaving 14 bases between the germline ends. TCRdb's table, derived via immunoSEQ multiplex PCR, lists solely in-frame clones and lacks some. The data hold around 100,000 clones, with 91% observed a single time. This receptor was identified in an adult with an advanced solid tumor such as melanoma, head and neck, liver or kidney cancer. The chain couples TRBV5-1 to TRBJ2-7; no reliable D call. The material sequenced was CD4+ or CD8+ T cells sorted from blood, taken in a trial of the OX40 agonist ivuxolimab. The CDR3 region has the DNA TGCGCCAGCAGCTTGGTTTCGGCGGCGGTGGAGCAGTACTTC. Translated, it gives CASSLVSAAVEQYF.